What follows are 18 T cell receptor beta chains derived from one specimen sequenced in a study of OX40 agonist ivuxolimab in advanced cancers. Method: immunoSEQ multiplex PCR; TCRdb's copy keeps in-frame clones and lacks some. The sample gives tens of thousands of clones, approximately 93% of which show up once; around a sixth is in the top ten. This specimen consisted of CD4+ or CD8+ T cells sorted from blood, obtained in a trial of the OX40 agonist ivuxolimab. The receptors stem from an adult with an advanced solid tumor such as melanoma, head and neck, liver or kidney cancer.

This clone was counted only a few times. CDR3 sequence reads: CASSELRGLTGELFF. CDR3 nucleotides: TGCGCCAGCAGTGAATTGCGGGGGCTCACCGGGGAGCTGTTTTTT. The gene calls are TRBV10-1 and TRBJ2-2, with D tentatively TRBD2 (7 bases). The CDR3 sequence is 15 residues long. CDR1 and CDR2 from the germline V gene are WNHNN and SYGVQD (reference sequence). The V end was cut by 3 bases, the J end by 4 bases, with 12 bases between.

The chain recombines TRBV28 with TRBJ2-7, with 7 bases fitting TRBD1. Germline V lookup: CDR1 MDHEN, CDR2 SYDVKM. CDR3 size: 13 residues. The ends lost 6 bases at V and 2 bases at J; junction bases unmatched: 4. CDR3 region: CASRGTATYEQYF. The CDR3 nucleotides are TGTGCCAGCAGAGGGACAGCAACCTACGAGCAGTACTTC. Looking up the rest from reference TRBV28 and TRBJ2-7 gives the full variable domain: DVKVTQSSRYLVKRTGEKVFLECVQDMDHENMFWYRQDPGLGLRLIYFSYDVKMKEKGDIPEGYSVSREKKERFSLILESASTNQTSMYLCASRGTATYEQYFGPGTRLTVT.

The chain is built from TRBV19 and TRBJ1-1; D remains unclear. The germline V gene encodes CDR1 LNHDA and CDR2 SQIVND (reference sequence). The CDR3 covers 16 residues. Trimming stripped 1 base from V and 4 bases from J, with 16 bases between. DNA of the CDR3: TGTGCCAGTAGTATAGGGGTGAGGGATTTGAGCACTGAAGCTTTCTTT. Translated, it gives CASSIGVRDLSTEAFF.

With regard to this clone: Other DNA sequences in this specimen translate into the identical CDR3. The chain has TRBV27 and TRBJ2-7; D possibly corresponds to TRBD1 (6 bases). V lost 6 bases and J 4 bases, leaving 13 bases between the germline ends. This CDR3 has 13 residues. CDR1 is MNHEY, CDR2 SMNVEV, per germline (reference sequence). The CDR3 reads CASSLGQSYEQYF. CDR3 nucleotides: TGTGCCAGCAGCCTTGGACAGTCTTACGAGCAGTACTTC.

V is TRBV4-1 and J is TRBJ1-5, with 11 bases lining up with TRBD1. Losses at the gene ends were 3 bases for V and 7 bases for J; bases not matched to a gene: 8. Per germline, CDR1 MGHRA and CDR2 YSYEKL. This CDR3 is 16 amino acids long. CDR3 sequence (DNA): TGCGCCAGCAGCCAGGGGGACAGGGGGATAGAGCAGCCCCAGCATTTT. Protein product: CASSQGDRGIEQPQHF.

The J gene is TRBJ2-3, the V gene TRBV7-6; D is unresolved. Trimming stripped 5 bases from V and 2 bases from J, with 14 bases between. CDR3 length: 15 amino acids. The germline V gene encodes CDR1 SGHVS and CDR2 FNYEAQ. CDR3 amino acids: CASSPTFLDTDTQYF. The CDR3 DNA is TGTGCCAGCAGCCCGACTTTCCTAGACACAGATACGCAGTATTTT. The full variable domain, in which reference TRBV7-6 and TRBJ2-3 provide the parts outside the CDR3, is GAGVSQSPRYKVTKRGQDVALRCDPISGHVSLYWYRQALGQGPEFLTYFNYEAQQDKSGLPNDRFSAERPEGSISTLTIQRTEQRDSAMYRCASSPTFLDTDTQYFGPGTRLTVL.

The chain couples TRBV11-3 to TRBJ1-2, with 7 bases matching TRBD1. Germline V gene data show CDR1 as SGHNT and CDR2 as YENEEA. The CDR3 extends over 14 amino acids. V lost 4 bases, J lost 3 bases, and 5 bases stayed unmatched. The CDR3 DNA follows: TGTGCCAGCAGCTCCCCCGGACAGGACTATGGCTACACCTTC. Residues: CASSSPGQDYGYTF.

The chain has TRBV7-9 and TRBJ1-5; D gene unclear. Germline values: CDR1 SEHNR, CDR2 FQNEAQ (reference sequence). CDR3 length: 15 amino acids. Trimming removed 0 bases at V and 0 bases at J, with 6 bases between. CDR3 sequence: CASSLAGNSNQPQHF. The CDR3 coding sequence is TGTGCCAGCAGCTTAGCGGGAAATAGCAATCAGCCCCAGCATTTT.

This clone was counted a single time. This chain's CDR3 is CASHSGIASYEQYF. DNA for the CDR3: TGTGCCAGCCACTCGGGGATTGCCTCCTACGAGCAGTACTTC. V and J are TRBV5-5 and TRBJ2-7; D possibly corresponds to TRBD2 (5 bases). Germline values: CDR1 SGHKS, CDR2 YYEKEE (reference sequence). The CDR3 sequence is 14 residues long. Trimming removed 7 bases from V and 0 bases from J, with 14 bases in between.

This clone has only a few counts. The chain couples TRBV7-2 to TRBJ2-5; possible D gene TRBD1, 5 bases. The CDR3 runs 15 residues. Trimming stripped 5 bases from V and 5 bases from J, with 18 bases between. Germline CDR1 reads SGHTA; CDR2 reads FQGNSA. CDR3 coding DNA: TGTGCCAGCAGCCTCCGGCGAACGACAGAGGAGACCCAGTACTTC. Translation: CASSLRRTTEETQYF.

This clone has a handful of counts. The chain combines TRBV19 with TRBJ1-5; maybe TRBD1 (5 bases). V lost 5 bases, J lost 4 bases, and 12 bases lay in between. Germline CDR1 is LNHDA and CDR2 is SQIVND (reference sequence). CDR3 length: 14 residues. The CDR3 DNA is TGTGCCAGTAGTTGGGGGGTGAGGAATCAGCCCCAGCATTTT. It encodes CASSWGVRNQPQHF.

This sequence joins TRBV2 and TRBJ1-5, with D possibly being TRBD1 (5 bases). Trimming pared 9 bases from V and 3 bases from J, leaving 12 bases between. Looked up from germline, CDR1 is SNHLY and CDR2 is FYNNEI. The CDR3 runs to 13 residues. The chain's CDR3 is CASDSGDNQPQHF. CDR3 DNA sequence: TGTGCCAGTGACAGTGGAGACAATCAGCCCCAGCATTTT.

The genes are TRBV28 and TRBJ1-6; 8 bases agree with TRBD1. In germline, CDR1 is MDHEN, CDR2 SYDVKM. V trimming: 3 bases; J trimming: 10 bases; junction bases outside the gene matches: 11. The CDR3 is 16 residues long. Here the CDR3 DNA reads TGTGCCAGCAGTTTTTTAAGGGGACAGGTCGACTCACCCCTCCACTTT. As protein: CASSFLRGQVDSPLHF.

This clone counts as large (0.1 to 1%). J is TRBJ1-1 and V is TRBV27, with D perhaps matching TRBD1 (5 bases). Trimming took off 3 bases at V and 7 bases at J, with 15 bases between the two ends. Germline V gives CDR1 MNHEY, CDR2 SMNVEV (reference sequence). The CDR3 runs 14 residues. The CDR3 loop reads CASSLKPGGVEAFF. The CDR3 nucleotides read TGTGCCAGCAGTTTGAAGCCGGGGGGAGTTGAAGCTTTCTTT.

The rearrangement uses TRBV18 and TRBJ2-3, with 7 bases lining up with TRBD1. The CDR3 contains 14 residues. CDR1 is KGHSH and CDR2 is LQKENI in the germline V gene. V was pared by 4 bases and J by 2 bases, with 3 bases of the junction left unmatched. The CDR3 DNA follows: TGTGCCAGCTCACGGGACAGCGACACAGATACGCAGTATTTT. Translation gives CASSRDSDTDTQYF.

This clone is labeled as medium-sized. This chain connects TRBV27 to TRBJ1-1; D ambiguous. This CDR3 region has 13 residues. V was cut by 6 bases and J by 4 bases, with 12 bases left in between. CDR1 MNHEY and CDR2 SMNVEV come from the germline V gene (reference sequence). The chain's CDR3 is CASRPGQTTEAFF. As DNA, the CDR3 is TGTGCCAGCAGGCCCGGGCAGACCACTGAAGCTTTCTTT.

The V gene is TRBV28, the J gene TRBJ2-5, with 7 bases fitting TRBD1. The ends lost 5 bases at V and 3 bases at J; junction bases unmatched: 3. The CDR3 has 13 residues. Germline V gives CDR1 MDHEN, CDR2 SYDVKM. CDR3 protein: CASSVTGEETQYF. CDR3 coding DNA: TGTGCCAGCAGTGTAACAGGGGAAGAGACCCAGTACTTC.

CDR3 residues: CASSLSTGEVAYEQYF. CDR3 in DNA: TGTGCCAGCAGTTTATCGACAGGGGAGGTGGCCTACGAGCAGTACTTC. This chain uses TRBV27 with TRBJ2-7, with 8 bases identical to TRBD1. With V trimmed by 0 bases and J by 2 bases, 6 bases remained unmatched. The CDR3 runs 16 residues. Germline V lookup: CDR1 MNHEY, CDR2 SMNVEV (reference sequence).